This is a list of T cell receptor beta chains from one sample in a study of blood T cell repertoires in COVID-19. Measured with immunoSEQ multiplex PCR; TCRdb has only the in-frame clones, and not every one. The sample includes about 160,000 clones, approximately 92% of them seen just once. The sequenced sample was peripheral blood. All receptors come from a man between 25 and 39 years old with COVID-19, enrolled during active disease. The CDR3 runs from the conserved cysteine through the conserved F or W. D genes are given only for firm matches. Some rows mark clone size as missing; the rest say once, few, many or name a class of expanded clone.

TRBJ2-2,TRBV4-3,-,-,CASSQERGLGELFF,TGCGCCAGCAGCCAAGAACGGGGGTTGGGGGAGCTGTTTTTT
TRBJ1-6,TRBV11-2,TRBD1,-,CASSLARTGNHNSPLHF,TGTGCCAGCAGCTTAGCTAGGACAGGGAACCATAATTCACCCCTCCACTTT
TRBJ1-4,TRBV6-6,TRBD1,-,CASSFPGGNEKLFF,TGTGCCAGCAGTTTCCCAGGGGGCAATGAAAAACTGTTTTTT
TRBJ1-1,TRBV5-6,TRBD1,once,CASSVRQGWKEAFF,TGTGCCAGCAGCGTTCGACAGGGTTGGAAGGAAGCTTTCTTT
TRBJ2-7,TRBV2,TRBD1,-,CASDPGQGDSYEQYF,TGTGCCAGCGACCCGGGACAGGGGGACTCCTACGAGCAGTACTTC
TRBJ1-2,TRBV28,-,-,CASSPVIGGYTF,TGTGCCAGCAGTCCCGTAATTGGCGGCTACACCTTC
TRBJ1-4,TRBV19,-,-,CASSTGGGENEKLFF,TGTGCCAGTAGTACTGGCGGGGGCGAAAATGAAAAACTGTTTTTT
TRBJ1-1,TRBV5-1,-,once,CASSLAGGGLTEAFF,TGCGCCAGCAGCTTGGCCGGGGGAGGGCTCACTGAAGCTTTCTTT
TRBJ2-7,TRBV7-2,TRBD2,-,CASSPPGLAGLSSYEQYF,TGTGCCAGCAGTCCACCGGGACTAGCGGGGTTGAGCTCCTACGAGCAGTACTTC
TRBJ2-7,TRBV29-1,TRBD1,-,CSVEASRGPAYEQYF,TGCAGCGTTGAAGCAAGCAGGGGGCCTGCCTACGAGCAGTACTTC
TRBJ1-2,TRBV10-3,TRBD1,-,CAIRPRQGVNGYTF,TGTGCCATCAGGCCGAGACAGGGGGTTAATGGCTACACCTTC
TRBJ1-6,TRBV7-2,TRBD1,-,CASSLGFQDRGPGSPLHF,TGTGCCAGCAGCTTAGGGTTCCAGGACAGGGGCCCAGGTTCACCCCTCCACTTT
TRBJ2-1,TRBV27,TRBD1,-,CASSLFRTGSSYNEQFF,TGTGCCAGCAGTTTATTCAGGACAGGGAGCTCCTACAATGAGCAGTTCTTC